Sequencing of this T cell receptor beta chain was carried out in a study of T-cell reconstitution after alpha-beta-depleted transplantation in children. Construction of the TCRbeta library involved unique molecular identifiers. TCRdb itself ran the PCR reads through MiXCR, one entry per CDR3 protein. The data contain around 530,000 distinct CDR3 sequences, 32% of them singletons. Between the trimmed V and J ends, which lost 0 bases and 4 bases, there was a span of 12 bases. The CDR3 runs to 15 residues. Looked up from germline, CDR1 is LNHNV and CDR2 is YYDKDF (reference sequence). Here the sequenced sample was PBMCs from the stem cell graft donor, taken from the stem cell graft. J is TRBJ1-2 and V is TRBV15; D gene unclear. This sequence was found in a human donor who donated a stem cell graft to a child with aplastic anemia. The CDR3 bases are TGTGCCACCAGCAGAGATAGCGGCGGAGGCTATGGCTACACCTTC. It encodes CATSRDSGGGYGYTF.